This T cell receptor beta chain was profiled in a study of T cells in Graves' hyperthyroidism and ophthalmopathy. The V and J ends lost 1 base and 4 bases, in that order; junction bases with no gene match: 13. CDR1 is LGHNT and CDR2 is FRNRAP in the germline V gene. This CDR3 is 17 amino acids long. This clonotype was recorded at least ten times. Its matching antigen is unknown. Study-wide results and limits: Model output signaled ophthalmopathy a median around 6.9 months ahead of onset.

Amplification of TCR beta CDR3 regions was performed using RNA transcripts as template. With the HTBI primer set, the TCR CDR3 went through a first round of RT-PCR. MiXCR, applied by TCRdb to the multiplex PCR reads, yields one record per CDR3 protein. The profile shows approximately 400,000 distinct CDR3 sequences, roughly 13% of them singletons. The gene calls are TRBV12-5 and TRBJ2-7, with 7 positions matching TRBD1. The sample consisted of blood. This receptor was obtained from a woman in her fifties or sixties with Graves' hyperthyroidism. CDR3 nucleotide sequence: TGTGCTAGTGGTTTGGAGATCCTACAGGGGAGTTTTTACGAGCAGTACTTC. Protein: CASGLEILQGSFYEQYF.